Following are 16 T cell receptor beta chains from one sample sequenced in a study of blood T cell repertoires in COVID-19. The protocol was immunoSEQ multiplex PCR, while the TCRdb copy is restricted to in-frame clones and leaves out a portion. The sample lists 330,000 or so clones; about 92% were seen once. Specimen: PBMCs or T cells enriched from blood (not recorded which). The origin of the receptors is a woman in her twenties or thirties who had recovered from COVID-19.

V gene TRBV4-1 combines with J gene TRBJ1-1; 7 bases are a match to TRBD1. From germline, CDR1 is MGHRA and CDR2 YSYEKL. Trimming at V came to 2 bases and at J to 4 bases, leaving 4 bases not matched to a gene. The CDR3 sequence is 14 residues long. The CDR3 sequence is CASSQTPGGTEAFF. In nucleotides, the CDR3 is TGCGCCAGCAGCCAAACCCCAGGGGGCACTGAAGCTTTCTTT.

There are a few counts of this clone. The CDR3 protein is CASRKAGTTEAFF. CDR3 nucleotides: TGTGCCAGCCGAAAAGCGGGAACCACTGAAGCTTTCTTT. The chain employs TRBV7-8 and TRBJ1-1; no reliable D call. Germline V CDR1 and CDR2: SGHVS, FQNEAQ. The germline V and J ends were trimmed by 8 bases and 4 bases, with 14 bases remaining between them. There are 13 residues in the CDR3. Looking up the rest from reference TRBV7-8 and TRBJ1-1 gives the full variable domain: GAGVSQSPRYKVAKRGQDVALRCDPISGHVSLFWYQQALGQGPEFLTYFQNEAQLDKSGLPSDRFFAERPEGSVSTLKIQRTQQEDSAVYLCASRKAGTTEAFFGQGTRLTVV.

The chain combines TRBV4-3 with TRBJ2-2; 7 nucleotides line up with TRBD1. Trimming removed 3 bases from V and 1 base from J; junction bases left unmatched: 2. The CDR3 has 15 residues. Germline values: CDR1 LGHNA, CDR2 YSLEER. The CDR3 DNA reads TGCGCCAGCAGCCATTGGGACAGGAACACCGGGGAGCTGTTTTTT. This gives the protein CASSHWDRNTGELFF.

This chain joins TRBV12-3 or TRBV12-4 and TRBJ2-5, with a possible D match to TRBD2 (6 bases). Trimming left V 7 bases short and J 1 base short, with 10 bases between. This CDR3 is 13 amino acids long. The DNA of the CDR3 is TGTGCCAGCAACCGGGGGACCCAAGAGACCCAGTACTTC. This gives the protein CASNRGTQETQYF.

The chain is built from TRBV28 and TRBJ2-2; D unresolved. V was clipped by 1 base and J by 1 base, with 7 bases between them. CDR1 MDHEN and CDR2 SYDVKM come from the germline V gene. The length of the CDR3 is 15 residues. The CDR3 loop reads CASSLSFGNTGELFF. The CDR3 coding sequence is TGTGCCAGCAGTTTATCCTTCGGGAACACCGGGGAGCTGTTTTTT. Together with reference TRBV28 and TRBJ2-2, the CDR3 gives the full variable domain: DVKVTQSSRYLVKRTGEKVFLECVQDMDHENMFWYRQDPGLGLRLIYFSYDVKMKEKGDIPEGYSVSREKKERFSLILESASTNQTSMYLCASSLSFGNTGELFFGEGSRLTVL.

The chain uses TRBV27 and TRBJ1-5; a possible D gene is TRBD1 (5 bases). The germline gives CDR1 MNHEY, CDR2 SMNVEV (reference sequence). Trimming removed 0 bases from V and 0 bases from J, with 9 bases in between. The CDR3 contains 16 residues. DNA of the CDR3: TGTGCCAGCAGTTTATCGGGGCGGTATAGCAATCAGCCCCAGCATTTT. Amino acids: CASSLSGRYSNQPQHF.

This chain links TRBV30 with TRBJ1-6; 8 positions match TRBD1. In germline, CDR1 is GTSNPN, CDR2 SVGIG (reference sequence). V shed 5 bases, J shed 6 bases, and the junction held 3 bases outside the gene matches. This CDR3 has 13 amino acids. Here the CDR3 reads CAWSGTGNSPLHF. The CDR3 DNA reads TGTGCCTGGTCCGGGACAGGTAATTCACCCCTCCACTTT.

The chain links TRBV4-1 to TRBJ2-7; D may be TRBD2 (5 bases). The germline gives CDR1 MGHRA, CDR2 YSYEKL. V lost 5 bases, J lost 4 bases, and 9 bases lay in between. CDR3 size: 12 residues. The CDR3 nucleotides are TGCGCCAGCAGCGGACTGGGGTACGAGCAGTACTTC. Translating gives CASSGLGYEQYF.

The CDR3 region has the DNA TGTGCCAGCACGCCGTTATCGGGGAACAATGAGCAGTTCTTC. This encodes CASTPLSGNNEQFF. The rearrangement uses TRBV28 and TRBJ2-1; tentatively, D is TRBD2 (5 bases). The V gene's germline CDR1 is MDHEN and CDR2 SYDVKM. CDR3 length: 14 residues. V was shortened by 7 bases and J by 5 bases, with 15 bases between the two germline ends.

This sequence joins TRBV7-6 and TRBJ1-5; D not certain. CDR1 is SGHVS and CDR2 is FNYEAQ in the germline V gene. The V and J ends lost 5 bases and 5 bases respectively, with 10 bases between them. CDR3 size: 13 residues. The CDR3 DNA follows: TGTGCCAGCAGCCGTGGGCCTTATCAGCCCCAGCATTTT. This codes for CASSRGPYQPQHF.

V usage is TRBV6-5 and J usage is TRBJ2-1; 7 nucleotides line up with TRBD2. CDR1 and CDR2 (germline): MNHEY, SVGAGI. Trimming removed 7 bases from V and 2 bases from J; junction bases left unmatched: 8. The CDR3 totals 15 residues. This CDR3 reads CASTSLAVTYNEQFF. The CDR3 DNA follows: TGTGCCAGCACCTCCCTAGCGGTTACCTACAATGAGCAGTTCTTC.

The chain joins TRBV18 to TRBJ1-2; tentative D call: TRBD1 (6 bases). The CDR3 loop spans 14 amino acids. Germline assignment: CDR1 KGHSH and CDR2 LQKENI. V was cut by 3 bases and J by 6 bases, with 14 bases left in between. CDR3 in amino acids: CASSPADSWHGYTF. Here the CDR3 DNA reads TGTGCCAGCTCACCCGCGGACAGTTGGCATGGCTACACCTTC.

This rearrangement joins TRBV7-2 to TRBJ2-1; D possibly corresponds to TRBD2 (6 bases). Germline lookup yields CDR1 SGHTA and CDR2 FQGNSA. The CDR3 spans 14 residues. Trimming cost V 4 bases and J 10 bases, with 17 bases left between them. Written as DNA, the CDR3 is TGTGCCAGCAGCTCCGGGACTTTGGTACTAGAGCAGTTCTTC. This gives the protein CASSSGTLVLEQFF.

The chain carries TRBV19 and TRBJ2-5; D is unresolved. The CDR3 is made up of 14 amino acids. Germline V CDR1 and CDR2: LNHDA, SQIVND (reference sequence). V gave up 5 bases and J gave up 2 bases, with 12 bases separating them. CDR3 sequence reads: CASSLTTQQETQYF. Written as DNA, the CDR3 is TGTGCCAGTAGTTTGACAACTCAGCAAGAGACCCAGTACTTC.

This chain connects TRBV5-1 to TRBJ1-1, with a weak D call TRBD1 (6 bases). V shed 6 bases and J shed 1 base, with 13 bases lying between them. This CDR3 region has 14 residues. From germline, CDR1 is SGHRS and CDR2 YFSETQ. This chain's CDR3 is CASTLTGRNTEAFF. The CDR3 coding sequence is TGCGCCAGCACCTTAACAGGGCGGAACACTGAAGCTTTCTTT.

The CDR3 spells CASSGQSSGANVLTF. CDR3 sequence (DNA): TGTGCCAGTAGTGGACAAAGCTCTGGGGCCAACGTCCTGACTTTC. J is TRBJ2-6 and V is TRBV19, with a weak D call TRBD1 (5 bases). CDR1 LNHDA and CDR2 SQIVND come from the germline V gene (reference sequence). The CDR3 loop spans 15 amino acids. The V end was cut by 5 bases, the J end by 0 bases, with 8 bases between.